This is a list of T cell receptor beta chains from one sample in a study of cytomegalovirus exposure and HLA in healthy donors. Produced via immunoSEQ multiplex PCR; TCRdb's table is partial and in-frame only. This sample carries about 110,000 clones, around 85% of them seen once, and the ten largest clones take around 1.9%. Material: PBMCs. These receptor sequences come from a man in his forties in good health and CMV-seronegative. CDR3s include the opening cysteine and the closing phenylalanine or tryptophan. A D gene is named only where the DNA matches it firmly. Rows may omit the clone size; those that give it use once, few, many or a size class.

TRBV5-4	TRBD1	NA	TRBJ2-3	CASSSGQGARDTQYF	TGTGCCAGCAGCTCCGGACAGGGGGCAAGGGATACGCAGTATTTT
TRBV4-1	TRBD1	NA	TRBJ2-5	CASSQDAPAGGETQYF	TGCGCCAGCAGCCAAGATGCCCCCGCAGGGGGAGAGACCCAGTACTTC
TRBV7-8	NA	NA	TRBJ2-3	CASSLKLDTQYF	TGTGCCAGCAGCTTAAAGCTAGATACGCAGTATTTT
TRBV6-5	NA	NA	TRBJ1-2	CASSRRQGRGYTF	TGTGCCAGCAGTCGACGCCAGGGGCGAGGCTACACCTTC
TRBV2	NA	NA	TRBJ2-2	CATLKGQSNTGELFF	TGTGCCACCTTAAAGGGGCAGTCGAACACCGGGGAGCTGTTTTTT
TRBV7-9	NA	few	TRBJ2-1	CASSSSGRDEQFF	TGTGCCAGCAGCTCCTCGGGCAGGGATGAGCAGTTCTTC
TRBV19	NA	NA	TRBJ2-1	CASSFRGYNEQFF	TGTGCCAGTAGTTTCAGGGGCTACAATGAGCAGTTCTTC
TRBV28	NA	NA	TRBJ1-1	CASSLPVNTEAFF	TGTGCCAGCAGTTTACCGGTGAACACTGAAGCTTTCTTT
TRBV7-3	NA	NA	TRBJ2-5	CASSLIAGVETQYF	TGTGCCAGCAGCTTAATCGCAGGGGTAGAGACCCAGTACTTC
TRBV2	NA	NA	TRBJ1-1	CASKQLPKNTEAFF	TGTGCCAGCAAGCAATTACCGAAGAACACTGAAGCTTTCTTT
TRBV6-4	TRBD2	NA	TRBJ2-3	CASSSGLAGDVYGTDTQYF	TGTGCCAGCAGCTCGGGACTAGCGGGGGATGTCTACGGCACAGATACGCAGTATTTT
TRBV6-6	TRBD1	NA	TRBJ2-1	CASSSLGQGRYNEQFF	TGTGCCAGCAGTTCCCTGGGACAGGGGCGTTACAATGAGCAGTTCTTC
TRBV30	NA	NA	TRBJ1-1	CAWGSRLSTEAFF	TGTGCCTGGGGGTCTAGGTTATCTACTGAAGCTTTCTTT